Listed below are T cell receptor beta chains from one sample, sequenced in a study of blood T cell repertoires in COVID-19. Assay used: immunoSEQ multiplex PCR; TCRdb lists only in-frame clones, some missing. This sample carries tens of thousands of clones, around 80% of them seen once, and the ten largest clones take about 12%. The sequencing sample was made of peripheral blood. These receptors all come from a human donor in a cohort sampled during active COVID-19. The CDR3 runs from the conserved cysteine through the conserved F or W. A D gene is named only where the DNA matches it firmly. Clone size, where shown, is once, few, many, or a class for clones that have expanded.

len	v_gene	j_gene	abundance	d_gene	CDR3aa	CDR3nt
13	TRBV7-2	TRBJ2-3	.	.	CASSETEADTQYF	TGTGCCAGCAGCGAAACGGAGGCAGATACGCAGTATTTT
14	TRBV9	TRBJ2-7	.	TRBD2	CASSAGRAGYEQYF	TGTGCCAGCAGCGCAGGGAGGGCAGGCTACGAGCAGTACTTC
14	TRBV7-9	TRBJ2-2	.	.	CASTPAGQTGELFF	TGTGCCAGCACCCCGGCAGGACAGACCGGGGAGCTGTTTTTT
12	TRBV5-4	TRBJ2-1	once	.	CASSSRGNEQFF	TGTGCCAGCAGCTCCAGGGGAAATGAGCAGTTCTTC
15	TRBV24-1	TRBJ1-4	.	TRBD1	CATSDPGQGGEKLFF	TGTGCCACCAGTGACCCGGGACAGGGTGGTGAAAAACTGTTTTTT
16	TRBV19	TRBJ1-5	.	TRBD1	CASSPWDRGRNQPQHF	TGTGCCAGTAGTCCCTGGGACAGAGGGAGGAATCAGCCCCAGCATTTT
15	TRBV15	TRBJ1-1	.	.	CATSGHRVLSTEAFF	TGTGCCACCAGCGGACACAGGGTTTTGAGCACTGAAGCTTTCTTT
13	TRBV4-1	TRBJ2-7	.	.	CASSQVPGWEQYF	TGCGCCAGCAGCCAAGTCCCGGGGTGGGAGCAGTACTTC
17	TRBV4-1	TRBJ1-5	.	TRBD1	CASSQAHRGSLNQPQHF	TGCGCCAGCAGCCAAGCTCACAGGGGTTCCCTCAATCAGCCCCAGCATTTT
12	TRBV30	TRBJ1-1	.	.	CAWSSGWTEAFF	TGTGCCTGGAGTTCAGGGTGGACTGAAGCTTTCTTT
15	TRBV18	TRBJ2-7	.	TRBD1	CASSGYAGTGGEQYF	TGTGCCAGCTCAGGCTATGCCGGGACAGGGGGCGAGCAGTACTTC
14	TRBV7-2	TRBJ2-7	.	TRBD1	CASSTGQGGYEQYF	TGTGCCAGCAGCACCGGACAGGGAGGCTACGAGCAGTACTTC
14	TRBV10-2	TRBJ2-7	.	.	CASSESTRGGTRDF	TGCGCCAGCAGTGAGTCGACTAGGGGGGGGACGAGGGACTTC
13	TRBV18	TRBJ1-1	.	TRBD1	CASSPGQGTEAFF	TGTGCCAGCTCACCAGGACAGGGCACTGAAGCTTTCTTT
15	TRBV6-4	TRBJ2-3	.	TRBD2	CASSEGLAGGDTQYF	TGTGCCAGCAGTGAGGGACTAGCGGGGGGAGATACGCAGTATTTT
16	TRBV4-3	TRBJ2-7	few	TRBD2	CASSQDLEAGGREQYF	TGCGCCAGCAGCCAAGATCTGGAAGCGGGAGGCCGGGAGCAGTACTTC
16	TRBV11-2	TRBJ1-6	.	.	CASSFSGGGLNSPLHF	TGTGCCAGCAGCTTCTCCGGGGGGGGGCTAAACTCACCCCTCCACTTT
14	TRBV7-9	TRBJ2-7	few	TRBD1	CASSYGTGGYEQYF	TGTGCCAGCAGCTACGGGACAGGGGGCTACGAGCAGTACTTC
14	TRBV9	TRBJ2-7	.	TRBD2	CASSVGTSDNEQYF	TGTGCCAGCAGCGTAGGAACTAGCGATAACGAGCAGTACTTC
15	TRBV6-2/TRBV6-3	TRBJ2-7	.	TRBD1	CASSYSGTGGYEQYF	TGTGCCAGCAGTTACTCGGGGACAGGGGGCTACGAGCAGTACTTC
13	TRBV19	TRBJ2-1	.	.	CASSSGGDNEQFF	TGTGCCAGCTCGAGCGGAGGGGACAATGAGCAGTTCTTC
14	TRBV2	TRBJ1-1	.	.	CASRGRGSNTEAFF	TGTGCCAGCAGGGGGAGGGGTTCGAACACTGAAGCTTTCTTT
20	TRBV11-3	TRBJ2-2	.	TRBD2	CASSSHTTGTSGSNTGELFF	TGTGCCAGCAGCTCACATACGACCGGGACTAGCGGTTCGAACACCGGGGAGCTGTTTTTT